What follows are 18 T cell receptor beta chains derived from one specimen sequenced in a study of radiotherapy plus CTLA-4 blockade in lung cancer. Assay: immunoSEQ multiplex PCR; the TCRdb copy retains only in-frame clones and omits some. Of 62,000 or so clones in the sample, 70% to 85% were seen once. Here the sequenced sample was peripheral blood, taken from a patient treated with radiotherapy plus ipilimumab. Receptors were obtained from a human donor with non-small cell lung cancer who had a complete response to radiotherapy plus ipilimumab.

This clone was counted only a few times. The chain couples TRBV5-8 to TRBJ2-3; TRBD2 agrees at 8 bases. V lost 1 base and J lost 1; bases outside the gene matches: 11. CDR1 and CDR2 (germline): SGHTS, YDEGEE. This CDR3 comprises 18 residues. CDR3 region: CASSLQAGGFSGTDTQYF. The CDR3, as DNA: TGTGCCAGCAGCTTGCAGGCGGGAGGATTCTCAGGCACAGATACGCAGTATTTT.

The CDR3 region is CASSEGLADYNEQFF. CDR3 bases: TGTGCCAGCAGTGAGGGACTAGCGGATTACAATGAGCAGTTCTTC. The V and J genes are TRBV2 and TRBJ2-1, with 11 bases that match TRBD2. With V trimmed by 3 bases and J by 4 bases, 2 bases remained unmatched. The CDR3 runs 15 residues. CDR1 and CDR2 from the germline V gene are SNHLY and FYNNEI.

V and J are TRBV28 and TRBJ1-5; unclear D gene. Per germline, CDR1 MDHEN and CDR2 SYDVKM. V was trimmed by 1 base and J by 0 bases, leaving 10 bases between them. The CDR3 runs to 16 residues. CDR3 in DNA: TGTGCCAGCAGTTTATTAGACGACTATAGCAATCAGCCCCAGCATTTT. Its translation is CASSLLDDYSNQPQHF. The complete variable domain, with remaining parts taken from reference TRBV28 and TRBJ1-5, reads DVKVTQSSRYLVKRTGEKVFLECVQDMDHENMFWYRQDPGLGLRLIYFSYDVKMKEKGDIPEGYSVSREKKERFSLILESASTNQTSMYLCASSLLDDYSNQPQHFGDGTRLSIL.

The CDR3 nucleotides are TGCGCCAGCAGCCAAGATAGGCAGATGAGGCGGAACACTGAAGCTTTCTTT. Protein: CASSQDRQMRRNTEAFF. This rearrangement joins TRBV4-3 to TRBJ1-1; D is undetermined. Germline values: CDR1 LGHNA, CDR2 YSLEER. V was shortened by 0 bases and J by 1 base, with 15 bases between the two germline ends. The CDR3 is made up of 17 amino acids.

The V and J genes are TRBV27 and TRBJ1-5, with D uncertain. This CDR3 spans 14 amino acids. Germline-derived CDR1 and CDR2 are MNHEY and SMNVEV (reference sequence). The V gene lost 7 bases and the J gene lost 2 bases, with 12 bases spanning the gap. CDR3 residues: CASIPSAGNQPQHF. Written as DNA, the CDR3 is TGTGCCAGCATCCCCTCCGCGGGCAATCAGCCCCAGCATTTT.

The J gene is TRBJ1-1, the V gene TRBV2; D perhaps matches TRBD1 (6 bases). The germline V gene encodes CDR1 SNHLY and CDR2 FYNNEI. V was trimmed by 7 bases and J by 1 base, leaving 13 bases between them. CDR3 length equals 14 residues. The CDR3 DNA is TGTGCCAGCACTCTACAGGGAAGGAACACTGAAGCTTTCTTT. Protein product: CASTLQGRNTEAFF.

The J gene is TRBJ2-6, the V gene TRBV7-2; tentatively, D is TRBD1 (6 bases). The CDR3 totals 16 residues. V shed 6 bases and J shed 1 base, with 13 bases lying between them. The germline CDR1 and CDR2 sequences are SGHTA and FQGNSA. The CDR3 DNA is TGTGCCAGCAGGCAACCGAGGGGGTCTGGGGCCAACGTCCTGACTTTC. Translating gives CASRQPRGSGANVLTF.

The chain is built from TRBV6-1 and TRBJ1-2; D call uncertain. Trimming took 5 bases from V and 2 from J, leaving 6 bases between them. Germline V CDR1 and CDR2: MNHNS, SASEGT. The CDR3 runs 12 residues. The CDR3 DNA reads TGTGCCAGCAGTCCGTTCAACTATGGCTACACCTTC. Translated: CASSPFNYGYTF.

The rearrangement joins TRBV6-5 to TRBJ2-3; D unclear. The CDR3 has 12 amino acids. V was trimmed by 7 bases and J by 2 bases, leaving 7 bases between them. Germline V gene data show CDR1 as MNHEY and CDR2 as SVGAGI. The CDR3 reads CASKTTTDTQYF. CDR3 nucleotides: TGTGCCAGCAAGACCACCACAGATACGCAGTATTTT.

This clone was seen only once. The chain links TRBV7-8 to TRBJ2-3, with a tentative D call TRBD1 (6 bases). Trimming shortened V by 4 bases and J by 11 bases, and 22 bases separated the two germline ends. CDR3 length equals 15 residues. The germline CDR1 and CDR2 sequences are SGHVS and FQNEAQ. The CDR3 reads CASSSSGTRLGGQYF. CDR3 bases: TGTGCCAGCAGCTCCTCCGGGACCCGGCTAGGGGGGCAGTATTTT.

The chain has TRBV2 and TRBJ2-2, with D hard to call. The CDR3 loop spans 13 amino acids. Germline CDR1 and CDR2: SNHLY and FYNNEI. V was pared by 5 bases and J by 8 bases, with 12 bases between. In DNA form, the CDR3 reads TGTGCCAGCAGTCGCGAGGAATTGGGGGAGCTGTTTTTT. This sequence encodes CASSREELGELFF.

The V gene is TRBV5-4, the J gene TRBJ2-5; 10 nucleotides match TRBD2. This CDR3 region has 14 residues. Germline CDR1 and CDR2: SGHNT and YYREEE (reference sequence). V trimming: 4 bases; J trimming: 2 bases; junction bases outside the gene matches: 2. For the CDR3, the DNA is TGTGCCAGCAGCCGGACTAGCGGACAAGAGACCCAGTACTTC. This sequence encodes CASSRTSGQETQYF.

The genes are TRBV27 and TRBJ1-2; D is uncertain. CDR1 is MNHEY and CDR2 is SMNVEV in the germline V gene (reference sequence). V lost 2 bases to trimming and J lost 3 bases, with 7 bases between them. The CDR3 spans 13 residues. CDR3 loop: CASSLMEDYGYTF. The CDR3 DNA reads as TGTGCCAGCAGTTTAATGGAAGACTATGGCTACACCTTC.

The chain carries TRBV6-5 and TRBJ2-3; 7 bases match TRBD2. CDR3 length: 14 residues. Trimming took 10 bases from V and 0 from J; bases not matched to a gene: 7. Germline CDR1 MNHEY, CDR2 SVGAGI. The CDR3: CATKTSVSTDTQYF. CDR3 sequence (DNA): TGTGCCACCAAAACTAGCGTAAGCACAGATACGCAGTATTTT.

This chain uses TRBV5-1 with TRBJ2-5; 16 bases agree with TRBD2. The J segment lost 5 bases and the V segment lost 7 bases, leaving 11 bases of the junction unmatched. Germline lookup yields CDR1 SGHRS and CDR2 YFSETQ. This CDR3 is built from 17 residues. The CDR3 reads CASGSGTSGRVGETQYF. The CDR3 DNA is TGCGCCAGCGGCTCCGGGACTAGCGGGAGGGTAGGGGAGACCCAGTACTTC.

The chain employs TRBV5-6 and TRBJ2-5; 11 bases are shared with TRBD1. The germline gives CDR1 SGHDT, CDR2 YYEEEE. Losses at the gene ends were 4 bases for V and 5 bases for J; bases not matched to a gene: 7. CDR3 length: 15 residues. The CDR3 protein is CASSVNRDRGETQYF. The CDR3 DNA sequence: TGTGCCAGCAGCGTAAACCGGGACAGGGGGGAGACCCAGTACTTC.

With regard to this clone: The junction differs from germline at one of its ends, possibly a read error. The chain recombines TRBV7-7 with TRBJ2-1; D might be TRBD2 (7 bases). The CDR3 sequence is 15 residues long. Germline V gene lookup returns CDR1 SSHAT and CDR2 FNYEAQ (reference sequence). CDR3 amino acids: CASSPGGPGYNEQFF. CDR3 sequence (DNA): TGTGCTAGCAGCCCCGGGGGGCCGGGTTACAATGAGCAGTTCTTC.

With regard to this clone: In the same sample, other DNA sequences code for this CDR3. V gene TRBV9 combines with J gene TRBJ1-6; D unclear. This CDR3 comprises 14 residues. V lost 4 bases to trimming and J lost 8 bases, with 13 bases between them. Germline V gene data show CDR1 as SGDLS and CDR2 as YYNGEE. The CDR3, as DNA: TGTGCCAGCAGCCCCCTAACGACGGATTCACCCCTCCACTTT. Its translation is CASSPLTTDSPLHF.